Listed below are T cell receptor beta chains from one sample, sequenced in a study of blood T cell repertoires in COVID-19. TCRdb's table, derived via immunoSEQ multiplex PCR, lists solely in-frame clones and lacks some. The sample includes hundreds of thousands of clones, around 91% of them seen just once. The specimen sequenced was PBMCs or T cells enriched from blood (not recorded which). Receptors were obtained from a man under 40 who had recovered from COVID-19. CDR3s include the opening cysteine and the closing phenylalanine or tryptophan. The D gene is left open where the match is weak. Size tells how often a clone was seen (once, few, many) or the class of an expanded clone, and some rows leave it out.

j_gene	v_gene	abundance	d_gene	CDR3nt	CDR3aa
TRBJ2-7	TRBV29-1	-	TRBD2	TGCAGCGCGCTAGCGGGAGGGCTCGAGCAGTACTTC	CSALAGGLEQYF
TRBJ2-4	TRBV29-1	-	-	TGCAGCGTTGGCGCTAACATTCAGTACTTC	CSVGANIQYF
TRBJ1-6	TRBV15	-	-	TGTGCCACCAGCAGAGATGGAGGGTCCGATTCACCCCTCCACTTT	CATSRDGGSDSPLHF
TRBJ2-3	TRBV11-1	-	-	TGTGCCAGCAGCTCCTTAGCGACTAGCACAGATACGCAGTATTTT	CASSSLATSTDTQYF
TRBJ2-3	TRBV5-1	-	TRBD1	TGCGCCAGCAGCTCCGCCGGGACAGGCATCACAGATACGCAGTATTTT	CASSSAGTGITDTQYF
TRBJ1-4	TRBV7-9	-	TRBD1	TGTGCCAGCAGCCCGACCTACAGGGGGCTTAATGAAAAACTGTTTTTT	CASSPTYRGLNEKLFF
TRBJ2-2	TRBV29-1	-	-	TGCAGCGTTGAGGGCTTGGTAGCGGAGGCGAACACCGGGGAGCTGTTTTTT	CSVEGLVAEANTGELFF
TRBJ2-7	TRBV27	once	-	TGTGCCAGCAGTTTATGGGGGGAGGCTACCTACGAGCAGTACTTC	CASSLWGEATYEQYF
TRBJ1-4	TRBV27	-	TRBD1	TGTGCCAGCAGAGGACAGGGTTCAACTAATGAAAAACTGTTTTTT	CASRGQGSTNEKLFF
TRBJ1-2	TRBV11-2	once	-	TGTGCCAGCAGCTTAGACGTGCGTCTCTCTGGCTACACCTTC	CASSLDVRLSGYTF
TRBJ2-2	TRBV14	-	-	TGTGCCAGCAGCCCTGTGAACACCGGGGAGCTGTTTTTT	CASSPVNTGELFF
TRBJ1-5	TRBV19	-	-	TGTGCCAGTAGTATTTACAGTATCCTCAATCAGCCCCAGCATTTT	CASSIYSILNQPQHF
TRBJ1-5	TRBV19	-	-	TGTGCCAGTAGTATTGGGGGGGCCGGTCAGCCCCAGCATTTT	CASSIGGAGQPQHF
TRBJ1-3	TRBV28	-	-	TGTGCCAGCAGTTCTCCCAAACCGAGCTCTGGAAACACCATATATTTT	CASSSPKPSSGNTIYF
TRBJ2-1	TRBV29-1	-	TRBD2	TGCAGCGCCCAAGCGGGAGGGAGGGATGAGCAGTTCTTC	CSAQAGGRDEQFF
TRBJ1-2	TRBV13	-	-	TGTGCCAGCAGTCAACAGGGCGGTGGCTACACCTTC	CASSQQGGGYTF
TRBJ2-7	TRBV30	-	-	TGTGCCTGGAGTGTCACTTACGAGCAGTACTTC	CAWSVTYEQYF
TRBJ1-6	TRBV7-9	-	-	TGTGCCAGCAGCCTGCCGGGGGGCTCCTATAATTCACCCCTCCACTTT	CASSLPGGSYNSPLHF
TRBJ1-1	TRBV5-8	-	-	TGTGCCAGCAGCTTGGAAGCCTGGAACACTGAAGCTTTCTTT	CASSLEAWNTEAFF
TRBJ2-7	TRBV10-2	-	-	TGCGCCAGCAGTGTGATTCAGGAAGAGCAGTACTTC	CASSVIQEEQYF
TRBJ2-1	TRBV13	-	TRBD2	TGTGCCAGCAGGTACCTAGCGGGGGGCTACAATGAGCAGTTCTTC	CASRYLAGGYNEQFF
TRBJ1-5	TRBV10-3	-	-	TGTGCCATCAGTTCTACCGGGTCCCCTTTTCAGCATTTT	CAISSTGSPFQHF
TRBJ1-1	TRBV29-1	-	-	TGCAGCGGGACTCAGCTTATGAACACTGAAGCTTTCTTT	CSGTQLMNTEAFF
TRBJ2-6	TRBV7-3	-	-	TGTGCCAGCAGCTTACGGGGAAAGTGGCCAGGGGCCAACGTCCTGACTTTC	CASSLRGKWPGANVLTF
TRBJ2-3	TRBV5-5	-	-	TGTGCCAGCAGCGCTATTCGGCTAGACGGTGATACGCAGTATTTT	CASSAIRLDGDTQYF
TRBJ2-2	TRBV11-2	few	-	TGTGCCAGCAGAGACCTGACTGCCGGGGAGCTGTTTTTT	CASRDLTAGELFF
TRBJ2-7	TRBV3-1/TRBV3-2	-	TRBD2	TGTGCCAGCAGCCAAGGCGGGAGGAGTCACTACGAGCAGTACTTC	CASSQGGRSHYEQYF
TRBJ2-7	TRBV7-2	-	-	TGTGCCAGCAGCTTAGCGTCGGAGGCCTACGAGCAGTACTTC	CASSLASEAYEQYF
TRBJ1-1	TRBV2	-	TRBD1	TGTGCCACAGGGGGCGAACGGGACACTGAAGCTTTCTTT	CATGGERDTEAFF
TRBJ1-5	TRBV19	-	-	TGTGCCAGTAGCCCAGGACAGCTCCGGGGCAATCAGCCCCAGCATTTT	CASSPGQLRGNQPQHF
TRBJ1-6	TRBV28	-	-	TGTGCCAGCAGTTTTAGGGGCAGAGCAAATTCACCCCTCCACTTT	CASSFRGRANSPLHF
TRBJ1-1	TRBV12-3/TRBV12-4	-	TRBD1	TGTGCCAGCAGCCCGGGACAGCCTTCACATGCTTTCTTT	CASSPGQPSHAFF
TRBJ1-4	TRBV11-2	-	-	TGTGCCAGCAGCCCGACCGGGACAATAGATGAAAAACTGTTTTTT	CASSPTGTIDEKLFF
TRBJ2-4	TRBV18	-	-	TGTGCCAGCTCACCACCACAGGGCCTCTTAAAAAACATTCAGTACTTC	CASSPPQGLLKNIQYF
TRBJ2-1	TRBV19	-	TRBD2	TGTGCCAGTAGAATCTATGGACTAGCGGGTAATGAGAACAATGAGCAGTTCTTC	CASRIYGLAGNENNEQFF
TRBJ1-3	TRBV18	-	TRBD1	TGTGCCAGCTCAATCACAGGGGGCTCTGGAAACACCATATATTTT	CASSITGGSGNTIYF